This record looks at one T cell receptor (beta chain) sequence and its context. This sample was taken from a study of cytomegalovirus exposure and HLA in healthy donors. The PCR employed 60 Vbeta primers together with 13 Jbeta primers. The repertoire was sequenced with immunoSEQ multiplex PCR; TCRdb's copy has only in-frame clones and lacks some. This table holds 100,000 to 120,000 clones, 70% to 80% found once. This CDR3 has 13 amino acids. V dropped 4 bases and J dropped 11; count of bases not matched to a gene: 6. In germline, CDR1 is SGHRS, CDR2 YFSETQ. The source material was PBMCs. The clonotype comes from a man aged 25-40 years in good health and CMV-seronegative. The genes are TRBV5-1 and TRBJ1-1; 12 bases are shared with TRBD1. The chain's CDR3 is CASSPGTGGIAFF. DNA of the CDR3: TGCGCCAGCAGCCCGGGGACAGGGGGCATCGCTTTCTTT.